Below, 7 T cell receptor beta chains from the same sample are listed, as sequenced in a study of blood T cell repertoires in COVID-19. Generated by immunoSEQ multiplex PCR, the TCRdb table keeps only in-frame clones and is missing some. The sample records about 40,000 clones, over 75% being singletons. The sequenced sample consisted of peripheral blood. These receptors all come from a woman aged 70-85 years with acute or convalescent COVID-19.

The chain has TRBV5-1 and TRBJ2-5; the D gene is possibly TRBD1 (6 bases). From germline, CDR1 is SGHRS and CDR2 YFSETQ. With 0 bases removed from V and 3 bases from J, the gap between germline ends came to 9 bases. The CDR3 totals 14 residues. The CDR3 reads CASSLDRAEETQYF. CDR3 DNA: TGCGCCAGCAGCTTGGACAGGGCGGAAGAGACCCAGTACTTC. Complete variable domain (other parts from reference TRBV5-1 and TRBJ2-5): KAGVTQTPRYLIKTRGQQVTLSCSPISGHRSVSWYQQTPGQGLQFLFEYFSETQRNKGNFPGRFSGRQFSNSRSEMNVSTLELGDSALYLCASSLDRAEETQYFGPGTRLLVL.

This sequence joins TRBV10-3 and TRBJ2-1; the D is unclear. The CDR3 loop spans 15 amino acids. Trimming removed 6 bases from V and 4 bases from J, with 16 bases in between. The germline gives CDR1 ENHRY, CDR2 SYGVKD. The CDR3 DNA sequence: TGTGCCATCAGCCAGGAACAGTCGCGTTACAATGAGCAGTTCTTC. Encoded protein: CAISQEQSRYNEQFF.

This chain joins TRBV11-3 and TRBJ1-2; the D is unclear. CDR3 size: 13 residues. Germline lookup yields CDR1 SGHNT and CDR2 YENEEA. V was trimmed by 4 bases and J by 4 bases, leaving 10 bases between them. The CDR3: CASSSTGSYGYTF. CDR3 bases: TGTGCCAGCAGCTCGACTGGTTCCTATGGCTACACCTTC. The full variable domain, its missing parts supplied by reference TRBV11-3 and TRBJ1-2, is EAGVVQSPRYKIIEKKQPVAFWCNPISGHNTLYWYLQNLGQGPELLIRYENEEAVDDSQLPKDRFSAERLKGVDSTLKIQPAELGDSAVYLCASSSTGSYGYTFGSGTRLTVV.

The chain is built from TRBV20-1 and TRBJ2-5, with 12 positions matching TRBD2. Trimming cost V 3 bases and J 5 bases; bases outside gene matches: 10. The CDR3 contains 16 residues. From germline, CDR1 is DFQATT and CDR2 SNEGSKA (reference sequence). CDR3 bases: TGCAGTGCTAGTCACCGACTAGCGGGAGCCCAGGAGACCCAGTACTTC. Translating gives CSASHRLAGAQETQYF.

CDR3 sequence: CASSYSRAPSDEQYV. In nucleotides, the CDR3 is TGTGCCAGCAGTTACTCGCGGGCCCCCAGTGACGAGCAGTACGTC. The genes are TRBV6-5 and TRBJ2-7; D might be TRBD2 (5 bases). From germline, CDR1 is MNHEY and CDR2 SVGAGI. This CDR3 has 15 amino acids. The V gene lost 0 bases and the J gene lost 5 bases, with 14 bases spanning the gap.

This clone has more than one count but fewer than ten. The chain joins TRBV5-3 to TRBJ2-7; a weak D match, TRBD1 (5 bases). TRBV5-3 is recorded as an ORF, its role being uncertain. V was trimmed by 1 base and J by 3 bases, leaving 11 bases between them. The CDR3 is 14 amino acids. The CDR3 loop is CARSLRTPRYEQYV. For the CDR3, the DNA is TGTGCCAGAAGCTTGAGGACACCCCGCTACGAGCAGTACGTC.

The V gene is TRBV18, the J gene TRBJ2-7, with D possibly being TRBD2 (7 bases). Trimming removed 3 bases from V and 3 bases from J, with 15 bases in between. Germline CDR1 KGHSH, CDR2 LQKENI. This CDR3 has 15 residues. The DNA of the CDR3 is TGTGCCAGCTCACCCGGACACGGGGGGCTCTACGAGCAGTACGTC. Its protein is CASSPGHGGLYEQYV.